This TCR beta chain comes out of a study of cytomegalovirus exposure and HLA in healthy donors. Some clones are missing from TCRdb's copy, which holds only in-frame ones; the method was immunoSEQ multiplex PCR. The data contain roughly 150,000 clones, approximately 81% of them singletons. Study-wide results and caveats: In vitro data verified a few CMV-associated chains as specific for CMV antigens.

A single count supports this clone. Its antigen remains unidentified. This sample includes further DNA sequences coding for the same CDR3. This CDR3 contains 11 residues. Germline V CDR1 and CDR2: SGHDT, YYEEEE. V lost 4 bases and J lost 4, with 3 bases in between. Source material: PBMCs. The source is a man aged 25 to 40 in good health and CMV-seropositive. This chain links TRBV5-6 with TRBJ2-1, with D unresolved. The CDR3 region has the DNA TGTGCCAGCAGCCTTTACAATGAGCAGTTCTTC. It translates to CASSLYNEQFF.